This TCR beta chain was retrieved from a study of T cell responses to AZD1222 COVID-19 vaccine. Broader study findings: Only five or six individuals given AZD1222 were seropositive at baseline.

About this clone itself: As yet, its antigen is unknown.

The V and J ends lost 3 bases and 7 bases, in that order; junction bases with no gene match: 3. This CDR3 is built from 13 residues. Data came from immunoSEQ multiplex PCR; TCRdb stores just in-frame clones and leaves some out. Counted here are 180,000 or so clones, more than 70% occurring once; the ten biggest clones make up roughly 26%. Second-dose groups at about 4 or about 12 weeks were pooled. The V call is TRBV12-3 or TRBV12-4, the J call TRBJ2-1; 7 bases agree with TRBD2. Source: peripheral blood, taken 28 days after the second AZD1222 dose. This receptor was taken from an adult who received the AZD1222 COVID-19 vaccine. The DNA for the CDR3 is TGTGCCAGCAGTTTGGGGGGGGTGAATGAGCAGTTCTTC. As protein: CASSLGGVNEQFF.